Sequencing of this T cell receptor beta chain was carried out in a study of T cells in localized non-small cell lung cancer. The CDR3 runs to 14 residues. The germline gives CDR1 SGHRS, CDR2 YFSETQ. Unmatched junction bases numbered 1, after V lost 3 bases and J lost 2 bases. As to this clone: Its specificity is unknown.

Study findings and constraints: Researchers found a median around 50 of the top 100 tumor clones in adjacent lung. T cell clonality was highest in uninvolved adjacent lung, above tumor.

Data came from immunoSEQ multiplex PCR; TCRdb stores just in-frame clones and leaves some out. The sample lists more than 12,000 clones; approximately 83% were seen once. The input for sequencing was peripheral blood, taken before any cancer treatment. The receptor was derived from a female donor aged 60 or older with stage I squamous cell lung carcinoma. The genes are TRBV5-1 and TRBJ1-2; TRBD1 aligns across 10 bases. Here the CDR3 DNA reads TGCGCCAGCAGCTGGGGACAGGGGAACTATGGCTACACCTTC. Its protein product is CASSWGQGNYGYTF.